This T cell receptor beta chain came from a study of cytomegalovirus exposure and HLA in healthy donors. Germline V CDR1 and CDR2: KGHSH, LQKENI. Trimming took 3 bases from V and 5 from J, leaving 4 bases between them. The CDR3 spans 11 residues. The primer mix had 60 Vbeta and 13 Jbeta primers. Here immunoSEQ multiplex PCR was the method, and the copy in TCRdb shows in-frame clones only, minus some. There are some 200,000 clones in the sample; 75% to 80% occur only once, and roughly 1.9% lies in the top ten. This TCR was recovered from a man younger than 35 in good health and CMV-seronegative. J is TRBJ1-1 and V is TRBV18, with D hard to call. Sequencing was done on a sample of PBMCs. CDR3 in amino acids: CASSPNTEAFF. In nucleotides, the CDR3 is TGTGCCAGCTCACCTAATACTGAAGCTTTCTTT.